The clone carrying this TCR beta chain was detected only a few times. This specimen comes from a study of blood T cells in healthy people across ages. In the study overall: Every two T cells gave about one barcoded beta molecule via template switching.

Sample-barcoded 5' priming and a J-beta primer mix drove a second PCR of about 7 to 11 cycles. A minimum of 2.5 million CDR3-containing paired-end reads was obtained for each sample. MiXCR, applied by TCRdb to the 5' RACE reads, yields one record per CDR3 protein. The sample carries 630,000 or so distinct CDR3 sequences, 32% recorded once. V was pared by 3 bases and J by 5 bases, with 19 bases between. Germline-derived CDR1 and CDR2 are DFQATT and SNEGSKA (reference sequence). The length of the CDR3 is 15 residues. Each sample provided at least 5.5 micrograms of extracted total RNA. This sequence joins TRBV20-1 and TRBJ1-1, with D maybe TRBD1 (6 bases). This TCR derives from an elderly woman in good health. The sequencing sample was made of blood. The CDR3 loop reads CSASGGAVRGTEAFF. DNA of the CDR3: TGCAGTGCTAGCGGGGGGGCAGTAAGGGGGACTGAAGCTTTCTTT.